Below are 5 T cell receptor beta chains sequenced from a single sample in a study of T cells in Graves' hyperthyroidism and ophthalmopathy. TCR beta CDR3 region amplification was performed from RNA transcripts. During a first-round RT-PCR of the TCR CDR3, the HTBI primer set was used. Each CDR3 protein is one row after TCRdb ran MiXCR on the multiplex PCR reads. The sample holds about 420,000 distinct CDR3 sequences, about an eighth seen once. Sample: blood. Receptors originate from a woman under 30 with Graves' hyperthyroidism.

The chain joins TRBV7-2 to TRBJ1-2; TRBD1 agrees at 11 bases. The ends lost 3 bases at V and 8 bases at J; junction bases unmatched: 5. Germline-derived CDR1 and CDR2 are SGHTA and FQGNSA. This CDR3 has 14 amino acids. CDR3 sequence: CASSFGQGASGYTF. Here the CDR3 DNA reads TGTGCCAGCAGCTTCGGACAGGGGGCGTCGGGCTACACCTTC. The variable domain in full, completed from reference TRBV7-2 and TRBJ1-2, reads GAGVSQSPSNKVTEKGKDVELRCDPISGHTALYWYRQSLGQGLEFLIYFQGNSAPDKSGLPSDRFSAERTGGSVSTLTIQRTQQEDSAVYLCASSFGQGASGYTFGSGTRLTVV.

The chain combines TRBV14 with TRBJ2-4; possibly TRBD1 for D (6 bases). The V end lost 4 bases, the J end lost 2 bases, and 12 bases lay between the germline ends. This CDR3 contains 15 residues. Germline loops: CDR1 SGHDN, CDR2 FVKESK. The CDR3 DNA follows: TGTGCCAGCAGCCTATTACAGGGAACCAAAAACATTCAGTACTTC. Protein: CASSLLQGTKNIQYF.

This clonotype was seen a handful of times. This rearrangement joins TRBV20-1 to TRBJ1-4; TRBD1 aligns across 7 bases. Germline loops: CDR1 DFQATT, CDR2 SNEGSKA (reference sequence). The CDR3 runs to 15 residues. V lost 2 bases, J lost 8 bases, and 11 bases stayed unmatched. The CDR3 loop reads CSARLNRGSGEKLFF. CDR3 coding DNA: TGCAGTGCTAGACTAAACAGGGGCAGTGGGGAAAAACTGTTTTTT.

This clonotype was observed at least ten times. V usage is TRBV3-1 and J usage is TRBJ1-4; possibly TRBD1 for D (5 bases). Germline CDR1 reads LGHDT; CDR2 reads YNNKEL (reference sequence). CDR3 length: 14 amino acids. Trimming took 5 bases from V and 8 from J, leaving 15 bases between them. CDR3 loop: CASSGGVEGEKLFF. As DNA, the CDR3 is TGTGCCAGCAGCGGAGGGGTGGAAGGGGAAAAACTGTTTTTT.

This clonotype has ten or more counts. The rearrangement uses TRBV25-1 and TRBJ1-3, with 10 bases lining up with TRBD1. The CDR3 runs to 15 residues. CDR1 MGHDK and CDR2 SYGVNS come from the germline V gene. With 5 bases clipped from V and 6 bases from J, the junction kept 7 bases outside the gene matches. The DNA of the CDR3 is TGTGCCAGCAGTCCCCGGGACAGGGGTTTAAACACCATATATTTT. Amino acid sequence: CASSPRDRGLNTIYF.